What follows are 27 T cell receptor beta chains derived from one specimen sequenced in a study of shared clonotypes between healthy human individuals. This table comes from immunoSEQ multiplex PCR, and its TCRdb copy is limited to in-frame clones, with some not included. The sample carries approximately 1.1 million clones, around three quarters recorded once. The sample was memory CD4+ T cells from PBMCs. The subset here: CD45RA-negative fraction. The receptors derive from a man younger than 35 in good health. Some clones in this sample may be carry-over from other donors' samples.

The chain carries TRBV13 and TRBJ2-2; the match to TRBD2 covers 15 bases. Germline V lookup: CDR1 PRHDT, CDR2 FYEKMQ (reference sequence). The CDR3 has 18 residues. The trim removed 0 bases at V and 5 bases at J, leaving 4 bases unmatched. The CDR3 DNA follows: TGTGCCAGCAGCTTAGGGCCCGGACTAGCGGGAGGGACCGGGGAGCTGTTTTTT. It encodes CASSLGPGLAGGTGELFF.

The rearrangement uses TRBV18 and TRBJ2-5; D is unclear. Per germline, CDR1 KGHSH and CDR2 LQKENI. There are 13 residues in the CDR3. V shed 6 bases and J shed 3 bases, with 11 bases lying between them. As DNA, the CDR3 is TGTGCCAGCTCCCTCAATCCGAAAGAGACCCAGTACTTC. Its translation: CASSLNPKETQYF.

The sample holds a few counts of this clone. This chain links TRBV28 with TRBJ2-7, with D maybe TRBD1 (6 bases). CDR1 is MDHEN, CDR2 SYDVKM, per germline. The CDR3 has 15 amino acids. The V end was cut by 4 bases, the J end by 9 bases, with 22 bases between. The CDR3 sequence is CASSSSAPGDKWQYF. The CDR3, as DNA: TGTGCCAGCAGTTCCTCGGCCCCAGGGGATAAGTGGCAGTACTTC.

The V call is TRBV7-2, the J call TRBJ2-4, with D maybe TRBD1 (6 bases). The CDR3 length is 13 residues. The germline V gene encodes CDR1 SGHTA and CDR2 FQGNSA. V lost 3 bases to trimming and J lost 6 bases, with 9 bases between them. The CDR3 loop reads CASSLDSRNIQYF. The CDR3, as DNA: TGTGCCAGCAGCTTGGACAGCCGAAACATTCAGTACTTC.

The chain uses TRBV27 and TRBJ2-3, with a possible D match to TRBD1 (5 bases). V was trimmed by 8 bases and J by 2 bases, leaving 14 bases between them. CDR3 length equals 14 residues. Germline CDR1 MNHEY, CDR2 SMNVEV (reference sequence). The CDR3 DNA reads TGTGCCAGCGGAGATACGACAGACACAGATACGCAGTATTTT. Its translation is CASGDTTDTDTQYF.

CDR3 protein: CASSSRGDTEAFF. The CDR3, as DNA: TGTGCCAGCAGTTCCAGGGGGGACACTGAAGCTTTCTTT. V and J are TRBV28 and TRBJ1-1; 7 positions match TRBD1. V lost 4 bases to trimming and J lost 3 bases; unmatched junction nucleotides: 2. Germline CDR1 and CDR2: MDHEN and SYDVKM. This CDR3 has 13 residues.

The J gene is TRBJ2-1, the V gene TRBV7-9; a possible D gene is TRBD1 (6 bases). Per germline, CDR1 SEHNR and CDR2 FQNEAQ (reference sequence). This CDR3 contains 18 residues. V was trimmed by 5 bases and J by 2 bases, leaving 22 bases between them. The CDR3 nucleotides are TGTGCCAGCAGCGCCACCAGGGGAAAAGCGAGGCCCTACAATGAGCAGTTCTTC. Its translation: CASSATRGKARPYNEQFF.

This clone was seen a handful of times. The chain recombines TRBV7-8 with TRBJ2-7, with 8 bases lining up with TRBD2. CDR1 and CDR2 (germline): SGHVS, FQNEAQ. CDR3 size: 14 residues. V dropped 5 bases and J dropped 3; count of bases not matched to a gene: 6. CDR3 sequence (DNA): TGTGCCAGCAGCCCACGCGGGGGGCACTACGAGCAGTACTTC. Residues: CASSPRGGHYEQYF.

V and J are TRBV4-1 and TRBJ1-5; D remains unclear. Trimming removed 4 bases at V and 4 bases at J, with 11 bases between. Germline CDR1 reads MGHRA; CDR2 reads YSYEKL. The CDR3 extends over 14 amino acids. The CDR3 spells CASSRQDPNQPQHF. For the CDR3, the DNA is TGCGCCAGCAGCCGGCAGGACCCGAATCAGCCCCAGCATTTT.

V gene TRBV7-3 combines with J gene TRBJ1-1, with D possibly matching TRBD1 (6 bases). The CDR3 spans 14 residues. Between the trimmed V and J ends, which lost 1 base and 4 bases, there was a span of 10 bases. Germline V gene sequence: CDR1 SGHTA, CDR2 FQGTGA. CDR3 bases: TGTGCCAGCAGCTTAAACGGGGGCCCCACTGAAGCTTTCTTT. Protein product: CASSLNGGPTEAFF.

This chain links TRBV7-2 with TRBJ2-7, with a possible D match to TRBD1 (5 bases). The CDR3 extends over 16 amino acids. Trimming removed 4 bases from V and 6 bases from J, with 22 bases in between. Germline loops: CDR1 SGHTA, CDR2 FQGNSA. The CDR3 DNA follows: TGTGCCAGCAGCTCCATTTTTGGGCAGGGAATGGGCGAGCAGTACTTC. Protein: CASSSIFGQGMGEQYF.

The chain couples TRBV5-1 to TRBJ1-2; D is undetermined. Trimming took 4 bases from V and 5 from J, leaving 15 bases between them. The CDR3 is 14 amino acids. Per germline, CDR1 SGHRS and CDR2 YFSETQ. CDR3 sequence (DNA): TGCGCCAGCAGCCGGGCGGCGGTTTTATATGGCTACACCTTC. Protein: CASSRAAVLYGYTF. Variable domain in full (rest from reference TRBV5-1 and TRBJ1-2): KAGVTQTPRYLIKTRGQQVTLSCSPISGHRSVSWYQQTPGQGLQFLFEYFSETQRNKGNFPGRFSGRQFSNSRSEMNVSTLELGDSALYLCASSRAAVLYGYTFGSGTRLTVV.

The chain combines TRBV6-5 with TRBJ2-7, with D tentatively TRBD1 (6 bases). The germline CDR1 and CDR2 sequences are MNHEY and SVGAGI. Trimming left V 0 bases short and J 3 bases short, with 12 bases between. The CDR3 totals 15 residues. CDR3: CASSYSSRGVYEQYF. The CDR3 DNA is TGTGCCAGCAGTTACTCGAGCAGGGGCGTCTACGAGCAGTACTTC.

This clone was found a few times. V usage is TRBV7-8 and J usage is TRBJ2-7; 10 positions match TRBD2. The CDR3 contains 16 residues. The germline gives CDR1 SGHVS, CDR2 FQNEAQ. With 5 bases clipped from V and 0 bases from J, the junction kept 7 bases outside the gene matches. The CDR3 here is CASSVISGRASYEQYF. The CDR3 DNA follows: TGTGCCAGCAGCGTCATAAGCGGGAGGGCCTCCTACGAGCAGTACTTC.

The chain carries TRBV4-2 and TRBJ2-1; 7 bases fit TRBD1. CDR1 is LGHNA and CDR2 is YNFKEQ in the germline V gene. The V and J ends lost 4 bases and 5 bases, in that order; junction bases with no gene match: 14. This CDR3 spans 17 amino acids. The CDR3, as DNA: TGTGCCAGCAGCCGTAACGTGAACAGGGGTGGGAACAATGAGCAGTTCTTC. Amino acid sequence: CASSRNVNRGGNNEQFF.

This clone has just one count. The chain recombines TRBV18 with TRBJ1-1, with TRBD1 matching over 9 bases. V gave up 3 bases and J gave up 0 bases; unmatched junction bases: 5. CDR3 length: 16 amino acids. Per germline, CDR1 KGHSH and CDR2 LQKENI. Here the CDR3 DNA reads TGTGCCAGCTCACCGAGACAGGGGGATATGAACACTGAAGCTTTCTTT. Translated, it gives CASSPRQGDMNTEAFF.

Only a few counts were recorded for this clone. The V gene is TRBV18, the J gene TRBJ1-4; D remains ambiguous. V lost 1 base and J 7 bases, leaving 10 bases between the germline ends. This CDR3 region has 14 residues. Germline lookup yields CDR1 KGHSH and CDR2 LQKENI. DNA of the CDR3: TGTGCCAGCTCACCACAAAGTTCTGGTGAAAAACTGTTTTTT. It specifies CASSPQSSGEKLFF.

The chain's CDR3 is CASSLVSGLAGDTQYF. Written as DNA, the CDR3 is TGTGCCAGCAGCTTAGTCTCGGGACTAGCGGGAGATACGCAGTATTTT. The V call is TRBV7-6, the J call TRBJ2-3, with 12 bases lining up with TRBD2. CDR3 length equals 16 residues. The germline gives CDR1 SGHVS, CDR2 FNYEAQ. V gave up 1 base and J gave up 5 bases; unmatched junction bases: 4.

This clone was recorded once. J is TRBJ1-2 and V is TRBV5-6; D call uncertain. CDR1 is SGHDT, CDR2 YYEEEE, per germline. This CDR3 contains 13 residues. V dropped 0 bases and J dropped 4 bases, with 7 bases sitting between them. CDR3 nucleotide sequence: TGTGCCAGCAGCTTGGCGGGGAGCTATGGCTACACCTTC. Residues: CASSLAGSYGYTF.

This chain joins TRBV18 and TRBJ2-7; D is perhaps TRBD1 or TRBD2 (6 bases each). The germline V gene encodes CDR1 KGHSH and CDR2 LQKENI. Trimming shortened V by 4 bases and J by 2 bases, and 27 bases separated the two germline ends. CDR3 length: 19 amino acids. For the CDR3, the DNA is TGTGCCAGCTCACACGTAGGGGGGATGTTACGACAGGACGCCTACGAGCAGTACTTC. Its protein is CASSHVGGMLRQDAYEQYF.

The chain is built from TRBV5-4 and TRBJ2-5; TRBD2 is a possible D gene (6 bases). CDR1 and CDR2 from the germline V gene are SGHNT and YYREEE (reference sequence). The ends were cut back, 2 bases at V and 2 bases at J, with 10 bases in the middle. CDR3 length: 14 residues. The CDR3 reads CASSFNSGQETQYF. The CDR3 nucleotides are TGTGCCAGCAGCTTCAATAGCGGACAAGAGACCCAGTACTTC.

Of note for this clone: The same CDR3 is also encoded by other DNA sequences in this sample. V is TRBV19 and J is TRBJ2-2, with D unresolved. Germline CDR1 reads LNHDA; CDR2 reads SQIVND (reference sequence). The CDR3 covers 14 residues. The V end lost 3 bases, the J end lost 0 bases, and 5 bases lay between the germline ends. The CDR3 DNA reads as TGTGCCAGTAGTATCAGTGCGAACACCGGGGAGCTGTTTTTT. It specifies CASSISANTGELFF.

About this clone: In the same sample, other DNA sequences code for this CDR3. The chain is built from TRBV7-2 and TRBJ2-3, with a weak D call TRBD2 (6 bases). The CDR3 length is 15 residues. The germline gives CDR1 SGHTA, CDR2 FQGNSA. Between the trimmed V and J ends, which lost 0 bases and 4 bases, there was a span of 11 bases. The CDR3 DNA reads as TGTGCCAGCAGCTTAGCGGGAGGACTCGCAGATACGCAGTATTTT. It codes for CASSLAGGLADTQYF.

CDR3 protein: CASSLNAGGQETQYF. DNA for the CDR3: TGTGCCAGCAGCTTAAACGCGGGAGGGCAAGAGACCCAGTACTTC. The V call is TRBV7-3, the J call TRBJ2-5; 9 nucleotides match TRBD2. Germline assignment: CDR1 SGHTA and CDR2 FQGTGA. V was pared by 1 base and J by 2 bases, with 2 bases of the junction left unmatched. There are 15 residues in the CDR3. Supplemented by reference TRBV7-3 and TRBJ2-5, the full variable domain reads GAGVSQTPSNKVTEKGKYVELRCDPISGHTALYWYRQSLGQGPEFLIYFQGTGAADDSGLPNDRFFAVRPEGSVSTLKIQRTERGDSAVYLCASSLNAGGQETQYFGPGTRLLVL.

This chain joins TRBV29-1 and TRBJ2-7, with 8 bases matching TRBD1. The CDR3 is 13 residues long. J gave up 2 bases and V 7 bases, and 7 bases lay outside the gene matches. The germline gives CDR1 SQVTM, CDR2 ANQGSEA. The CDR3 here is CSALDREAYEQYF. The DNA of the CDR3 is TGCAGCGCCTTGGACAGGGAAGCCTACGAGCAGTACTTC.

The chain employs TRBV6-1 and TRBJ2-2, with D perhaps matching TRBD1 (6 bases). The CDR3 covers 15 residues. Looked up from germline, CDR1 is MNHNS and CDR2 is SASEGT. Trimming took off 7 bases at V and 2 bases at J, with 14 bases between the two ends. As DNA, the CDR3 is TGTGCCAGCATTCCCAACAGGGTAAACACCGGGGAGCTGTTTTTT. It translates to CASIPNRVNTGELFF.

The rearrangement joins TRBV5-6 to TRBJ1-1; a possible D gene is TRBD1 (5 bases). This CDR3 has 12 residues. Germline CDR1 is SGHDT and CDR2 is YYEEEE. V was shortened by 2 bases and J by 5 bases, with 7 bases between the two germline ends. The DNA for the CDR3 is TGTGCCAGCAGCTTCAGGGCGACTGAAGCTTTCTTT. The encoded protein is CASSFRATEAFF.